The 31 T cell receptor beta chains presented below share a single source sample, sequenced in a study of beta chain features in type 1 diabetes. The sequenced template was cDNA made from the entire isolated RNA. The repertoire was sequenced with immunoSEQ multiplex PCR; TCRdb's copy has only in-frame clones and lacks some. The repertoire holds roughly 370,000 clones, approximately 13% seen once, with 0.03% to 0.04% in the top ten. Sequences were obtained from naive CD4+ T cells from blood. The receptor source for this set is a young man in good health.

There are a few counts of this clone. The rearrangement joins TRBV6-1 to TRBJ1-4; 7 bases fit TRBD1. CDR3 length: 14 residues. The germline gives CDR1 MNHNS, CDR2 SASEGT. V trimming: 7 bases; J trimming: 2 bases; junction bases outside the gene matches: 4. CDR3 nucleotides: TGTGCCAGCATCCAGGGGGGCACTAATGAAAAACTGTTTTTT. This codes for CASIQGGTNEKLFF.

V and J are TRBV4-2 and TRBJ2-3; 7 bases are shared with TRBD2. Germline CDR1 LGHNA, CDR2 YNFKEQ. Trimming removed 1 base from V and 5 bases from J; junction bases left unmatched: 6. This CDR3 has 15 residues. The CDR3 nucleotides are TGTGCCAGCAGCCAAGGCGCGGGAGTAGGAGATACGCAGTATTTT. Translating gives CASSQGAGVGDTQYF.

This chain links TRBV11-3 with TRBJ2-5; D perhaps matches TRBD1 (6 bases). Germline V gene lookup returns CDR1 SGHNT and CDR2 YENEEA. The CDR3 sequence is 14 residues long. Deletions cut 5 bases from V and 5 bases from J, with 15 bases between. The CDR3 DNA reads TGTGCCAGCAGCCCAGGACAGCCCCGGGAGACCCAGTACTTC. Translated, it gives CASSPGQPRETQYF.

CDR3 DNA: TGTGCCAGCAGCTTTGATAACAGGGGGTCCGGGGAGCTGTTTTTT. Protein product: CASSFDNRGSGELFF. The genes are TRBV5-8 and TRBJ2-2; 8 bases line up with TRBD1. Trimming at V came to 2 bases and at J to 6 bases, leaving 6 bases not matched to a gene. CDR3 length equals 15 residues. Germline V CDR1 and CDR2: SGHTS, YDEGEE.

The chain carries TRBV11-2 and TRBJ1-5; D ambiguous. V lost 5 bases to trimming and J lost 5 bases, with 7 bases between them. The CDR3 consists of 12 residues. CDR1 and CDR2 from the germline V gene are SGHAT and FQNNGV. CDR3 sequence reads: CASSDGYQPQHF. The CDR3 nucleotides are TGTGCCAGCAGCGACGGATATCAGCCCCAGCATTTT.

CDR3 sequence (DNA): TGCGCCAGCAGCCATCCGGGACAGGGTAAATTATTCGAGCAGTACTTC. Translation: CASSHPGQGKLFEQYF. This chain links TRBV4-1 with TRBJ2-7, with TRBD1 identical over 9 bases. Germline CDR1 MGHRA, CDR2 YSYEKL. V shed 3 bases, J shed 6 bases, and the junction held 12 bases outside the gene matches. The CDR3 contains 16 residues.

This rearrangement joins TRBV18 to TRBJ2-5, with 9 bases lining up with TRBD2. J lost 5 bases, V lost 2 bases, and 6 bases had no gene match. The length of the CDR3 is 15 residues. The germline V gene encodes CDR1 KGHSH and CDR2 LQKENI. For the CDR3, the DNA is TGTGCCAGCTCACCATTGCCGCGGGAGGGTGAGACCCAGTACTTC. Protein sequence: CASSPLPREGETQYF.

V and J are TRBV30 and TRBJ1-1; D uncertain. The germline V gene encodes CDR1 GTSNPN and CDR2 SVGIG (reference sequence). The length of the CDR3 is 14 residues. Between the trimmed V and J ends, which lost 2 bases and 1 base, there was a span of 11 bases. The DNA for the CDR3 is TGTGCCTGGAGTCCCGGGCCGACGAACACTGAAGCTTTCTTT. Translation: CAWSPGPTNTEAFF.

This clone was seen a few times. The chain is built from TRBV7-2 and TRBJ2-4; 7 positions agree with TRBD1. The CDR3 extends over 14 amino acids. V lost 5 bases, J lost 6 bases, and 7 bases stayed unmatched. CDR1 and CDR2 (germline): SGHTA, FQGNSA. CDR3 loop: CASSQQGTGNIQYF. CDR3 bases: TGTGCCAGCAGCCAACAGGGGACGGGAAACATTCAGTACTTC.

This clone was seen only a few times. The junction differs from germline at one of its ends, possibly a read error. The V call is TRBV18, the J call TRBJ2-1; D possibly uses TRBD1 or TRBD2 (5 bases each). This CDR3 contains 18 residues. CDR1 and CDR2 (germline): KGHSH, LQKENI. CDR3 sequence reads: CASSPLPKGGGMDNEQFF. The CDR3 nucleotides are TGTGCCAGCTCGCCACTACCAAAGGGTGGGGGAATGGACAATGAGCAGTTCTTC. Together with reference TRBV18 and TRBJ2-1, the CDR3 gives the full variable domain: NAGVMQNPRHLVRRRGQEARLRCSPMKGHSHVYWYRQLPEEGLKFMVYLQKENIIDESGMPKERFSAEFPKEGPSILRIQQVVRGDSAAYFCASSPLPKGGGMDNEQFFGPGTRLTVL.

In this sample, this clone turned up a few times. The rearrangement uses TRBV9 and TRBJ1-4; D is unresolved. The CDR3 loop spans 15 amino acids. With 4 bases removed from V and 5 bases from J, the gap between germline ends came to 15 bases. Germline V gives CDR1 SGDLS, CDR2 YYNGEE. CDR3 nucleotide sequence: TGTGCCAGCAGCCTCCGACAAGGGATGAATGAAAAACTGTTTTTT. Encoded protein: CASSLRQGMNEKLFF.

This clone showed up just a few times. This rearrangement joins TRBV11-2 to TRBJ2-3, with D unresolved. Germline CDR1 and CDR2: SGHAT and FQNNGV. With 3 bases removed from V and 3 bases from J, the gap between germline ends came to 4 bases. CDR3 length: 12 residues. CDR3 residues: CASSLWTDTQYF. In DNA form, the CDR3 reads TGTGCCAGCAGCTTGTGGACAGATACGCAGTATTTT.

This clone was counted between two and nine times. This chain connects TRBV30 to TRBJ1-1; no clear D gene. Germline V gene data show CDR1 as GTSNPN and CDR2 as SVGIG (reference sequence). The V gene lost 4 bases and the J gene lost 4 bases, with 16 bases spanning the gap. The CDR3 length is 14 residues. The DNA for the CDR3 is TGTGCCTGGACAAACGGCCCATGGGGCACTGAAGCTTTCTTT. This sequence encodes CAWTNGPWGTEAFF.

This clone was observed a few times. J is TRBJ2-4 and V is TRBV2, with TRBD1 as a possible D gene (6 bases). V was cut by 6 bases and J by 14 bases, with 14 bases left in between. The CDR3 has 11 residues. Germline V gene lookup returns CDR1 SNHLY and CDR2 FYNNEI. CDR3 in amino acids: CASRAGRTEYF. The CDR3 DNA reads as TGTGCCAGCAGGGCCGGACGGACAGAGTACTTC.

The J gene is TRBJ2-5, the V gene TRBV2; no firm D call. The CDR3 contains 12 residues. Germline assignment: CDR1 SNHLY and CDR2 FYNNEI. Trimming took off 10 bases at V and 0 bases at J, with 9 bases between the two ends. CDR3 DNA sequence: TGTGCCACTTCCAGGTACCAAGAGACCCAGTACTTC. Translating gives CATSRYQETQYF.

This clone turned up a few times. The genes are TRBV4-1 and TRBJ2-6; TRBD2 matches at 7 bases. The CDR3 extends over 20 amino acids. Per the germline V gene, CDR1 is MGHRA and CDR2 is YSYEKL. The junction had 13 bases not matched to a gene; V was cut back by 0 bases and J by 2 bases. In nucleotides, the CDR3 is TGCGCCAGCAGCCAAGAAGCGGTGCTAGCGGTGAACCCTGGGGCCAACGTCCTGACTTTC. Amino acid sequence: CASSQEAVLAVNPGANVLTF.

This clone showed up just a few times. The chain has TRBV9 and TRBJ2-7; possibly TRBD1 for D (6 bases). V dropped 0 bases and J dropped 2 bases, with 9 bases sitting between them. Germline CDR1 reads SGDLS; CDR2 reads YYNGEE. The CDR3 consists of 14 residues. The CDR3 spells CASSVATGPYEQYF. As DNA, the CDR3 is TGTGCCAGCAGCGTAGCTACAGGGCCCTACGAGCAGTACTTC.

The chain employs TRBV30 and TRBJ1-4; D gene uncertain. The CDR3 is made up of 13 amino acids. The germline V gene has CDR1 GTSNPN and CDR2 SVGIG (reference sequence). The ends were cut back, 2 bases at V and 8 bases at J, with 12 bases in the middle. CDR3 protein: CAWSTGVVEKLFF. The CDR3 DNA follows: TGTGCCTGGAGTACCGGGGTTGTGGAAAAACTGTTTTTT.

This clone was observed a few times. V and J are TRBV14 and TRBJ1-1, with D uncertain. Germline V CDR1 and CDR2: SGHDN, FVKESK. The CDR3 covers 13 residues. V lost 1 base to trimming and J lost 12 bases, with 15 bases between them. The CDR3 is CASSQVAGRLSFF. The CDR3, as DNA: TGTGCCAGCAGCCAAGTAGCGGGGAGGCTGTCTTTCTTT.

The chain carries TRBV4-3 and TRBJ1-2; D is undetermined. The CDR3 consists of 15 residues. Trimming took off 1 base at V and 4 bases at J, with 13 bases between the two ends. The V gene's germline CDR1 is LGHNA and CDR2 YSLEER. CDR3 in amino acids: CASSQVLGQAYGYTF. The CDR3 region has the DNA TGCGCCAGCAGCCAAGTTCTGGGCCAGGCCTATGGCTACACCTTC.

The chain is built from TRBV7-6 and TRBJ1-1; unclear D gene. CDR1 is SGHVS, CDR2 FNYEAQ, per germline. V was cut by 1 base and J by 1 base, with 7 bases left in between. The CDR3 is 14 residues long. CDR3 sequence: CASSLVGGNTEAFF. In nucleotides, the CDR3 is TGTGCCAGCAGCTTAGTGGGAGGGAACACTGAAGCTTTCTTT.

V gene TRBV7-9 combines with J gene TRBJ2-5; D gene uncertain. Trimming stripped 2 bases from V and 5 bases from J, with 9 bases between. CDR3 size: 13 residues. Germline CDR1 is SEHNR and CDR2 is FQNEAQ (reference sequence). CDR3 region: CASSLHVRETQYF. The DNA for the CDR3 is TGTGCCAGCAGCTTACACGTCCGGGAGACCCAGTACTTC.

For the CDR3, the DNA is TGTGCCAGCAGCTTGTTGGAGCAGTTCTTC. This translates into CASSLLEQFF. The rearrangement joins TRBV7-9 to TRBJ2-1; D is unclear. V lost 3 bases and J lost 10, with 4 bases in between. Germline loops: CDR1 SEHNR, CDR2 FQNEAQ (reference sequence). The CDR3 is made up of 10 amino acids. The variable domain in full, with the rest retrieved from reference TRBV7-9 and TRBJ2-1, is DTGVSQNPRHKITKRGQNVTFRCDPISEHNRLYWYRQTLGQGPEFLTYFQNEAQLEKSRLLSDRFSAERPKGSFSTLEIQRTEQGDSAMYLCASSLLEQFFGPGTRLTVL.

The chain carries TRBV29-1 and TRBJ1-2; D not resolved. There are 11 residues in the CDR3. Germline V gene data show CDR1 as SQVTM and CDR2 as ANQGSEA. Trimming stripped 1 base from V and 10 bases from J, with 10 bases between. The CDR3 DNA is TGCAGCGTTGAAGCGGGTGGAGTCTACACCTTC. The encoded protein is CSVEAGGVYTF.

This clone came up a few times. V usage is TRBV27 and J usage is TRBJ2-5; a possible D gene is TRBD1 (5 bases). The CDR3 is made up of 14 amino acids. Trimming took off 0 bases at V and 5 bases at J, with 10 bases between the two ends. Germline CDR1 is MNHEY and CDR2 is SMNVEV (reference sequence). The chain's CDR3 is CASSLSGAKETQYF. DNA of the CDR3: TGTGCCAGCAGTTTATCTGGGGCGAAGGAGACCCAGTACTTC.

This clone was detected a few times. The CDR3 protein is CASSVSGAPQETQYF. The CDR3 bases are TGTGCCAGCAGCGTATCAGGGGCCCCACAAGAGACCCAGTACTTC. The chain joins TRBV9 to TRBJ2-5, with a possible D match to TRBD1 (6 bases). V lost 1 base to trimming and J lost 2 bases, with 12 bases between them. Germline assignment: CDR1 SGDLS and CDR2 YYNGEE. This CDR3 comprises 15 residues.

The chain carries TRBV2 and TRBJ1-3; D ambiguous. The V end lost 7 bases, the J end lost 0 bases, and 7 bases lay between the germline ends. The germline V gene encodes CDR1 SNHLY and CDR2 FYNNEI. There are 13 residues in the CDR3. The CDR3 DNA sequence: TGTGCCAGCACTCGCATCTCTGGAAACACCATATATTTT. Translation gives CASTRISGNTIYF.

This sequence joins TRBV4-3 and TRBJ2-5; 7 bases agree with TRBD1. Germline V gene data show CDR1 as LGHNA and CDR2 as YSLEER. Unmatched junction bases numbered 4, after V lost 5 bases and J lost 1 base. This CDR3 spans 14 amino acids. The CDR3 region has the DNA TGCGCCAGCAGCTGGGGACAGCCCCAAGAGACCCAGTACTTC. This translates into CASSWGQPQETQYF.

This chain joins TRBV5-1 and TRBJ1-2; 9 bases agree with TRBD1. The CDR3 is 14 residues long. The V and J ends lost 5 bases and 8 bases, in that order; junction bases with no gene match: 10. The germline V gene encodes CDR1 SGHRS and CDR2 YFSETQ. The CDR3 is CASSPMGQGTGYTF. The CDR3 DNA is TGCGCCAGCAGTCCCATGGGACAGGGCACCGGCTACACCTTC.

The DNA of the CDR3 is TGTGCCAGCAGCGTTAGCGGGGGGATTAGCACAGATACGCAGTATTTT. Residues: CASSVSGGISTDTQYF. The chain couples TRBV9 to TRBJ2-3; TRBD2 matches 10 bases. Germline values: CDR1 SGDLS, CDR2 YYNGEE. This CDR3 spans 16 amino acids. V shed 2 bases and J 0 bases; nucleotides not matched to a gene: 3. The variable domain in full, with the rest retrieved from reference TRBV9 and TRBJ2-3, is DSGVTQTPKHLITATGQRVTLRCSPRSGDLSVYWYQQSLDQGLQFLIQYYNGEERAKGNILERFSAQQFPDLHSELNLSSLELGDSALYFCASSVSGGISTDTQYFGPGTRLTVL.

This clone was counted between two and nine times. The chain employs TRBV7-2 and TRBJ1-1, with D tentatively TRBD1 (5 bases). CDR3 length: 15 amino acids. The germline V and J ends were trimmed by 5 bases and 0 bases, with 13 bases remaining between them. In germline, CDR1 is SGHTA, CDR2 FQGNSA. In DNA, the CDR3 is TGTGCCAGCAGCCCCGCCGGGGCAGTGAACACTGAAGCTTTCTTT. Translated, it gives CASSPAGAVNTEAFF.